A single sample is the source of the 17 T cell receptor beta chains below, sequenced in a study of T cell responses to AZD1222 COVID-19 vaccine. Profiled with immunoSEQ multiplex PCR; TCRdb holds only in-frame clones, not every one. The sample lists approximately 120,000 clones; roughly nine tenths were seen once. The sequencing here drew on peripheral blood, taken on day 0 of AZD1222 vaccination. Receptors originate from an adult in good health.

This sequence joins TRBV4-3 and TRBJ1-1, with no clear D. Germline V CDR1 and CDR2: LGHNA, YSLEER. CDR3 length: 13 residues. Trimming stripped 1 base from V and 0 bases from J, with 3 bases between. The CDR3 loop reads CASSQVMNTEAFF. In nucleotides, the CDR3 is TGCGCCAGCAGCCAAGTTATGAACACTGAAGCTTTCTTT.

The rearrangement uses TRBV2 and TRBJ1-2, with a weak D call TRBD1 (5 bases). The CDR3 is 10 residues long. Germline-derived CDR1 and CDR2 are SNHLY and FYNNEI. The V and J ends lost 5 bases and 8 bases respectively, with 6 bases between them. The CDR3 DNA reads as TGTGCCAGCAGTTCAGGGGGCTACACCTTC. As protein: CASSSGGYTF.

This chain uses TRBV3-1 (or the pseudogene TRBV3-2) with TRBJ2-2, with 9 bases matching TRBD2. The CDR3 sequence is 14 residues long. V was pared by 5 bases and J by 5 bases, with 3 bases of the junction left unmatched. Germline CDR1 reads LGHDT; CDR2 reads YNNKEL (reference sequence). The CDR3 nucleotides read TGTGCCAGCAGCTTCCTAGCGGGAACCGGGGAGCTGTTTTTT. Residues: CASSFLAGTGELFF.

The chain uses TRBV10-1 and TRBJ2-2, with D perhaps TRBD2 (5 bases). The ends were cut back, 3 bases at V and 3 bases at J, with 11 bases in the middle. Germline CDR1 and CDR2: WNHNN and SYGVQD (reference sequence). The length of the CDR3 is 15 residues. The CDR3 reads CASSDPGLDTGELFF. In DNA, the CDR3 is TGCGCCAGCAGTGACCCTGGACTTGACACCGGGGAGCTGTTTTTT.

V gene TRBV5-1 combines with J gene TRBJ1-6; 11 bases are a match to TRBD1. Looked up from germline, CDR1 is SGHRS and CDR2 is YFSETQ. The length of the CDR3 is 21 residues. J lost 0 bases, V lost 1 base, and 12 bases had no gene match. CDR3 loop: CASSLTGTGGKLSSYNSPLHF. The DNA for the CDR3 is TGCGCCAGCAGCTTGACCGGGACAGGGGGGAAATTGAGCTCCTATAATTCACCCCTCCACTTT.

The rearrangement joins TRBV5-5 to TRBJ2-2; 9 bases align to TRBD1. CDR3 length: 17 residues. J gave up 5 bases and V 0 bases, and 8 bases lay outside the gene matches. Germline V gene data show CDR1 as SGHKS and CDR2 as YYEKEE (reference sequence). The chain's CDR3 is CASSLGWGQGLTGELFF. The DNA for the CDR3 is TGTGCCAGCAGCTTGGGGTGGGGACAGGGATTGACCGGGGAGCTGTTTTTT. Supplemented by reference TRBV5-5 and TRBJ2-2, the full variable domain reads DAGVTQSPTHLIKTRGQQVTLRCSPISGHKSVSWYQQVLGQGPQFIFQYYEKEERGRGNFPDRFSARQFPNYSSELNVNALLLGDSALYLCASSLGWGQGLTGELFFGEGSRLTVL.

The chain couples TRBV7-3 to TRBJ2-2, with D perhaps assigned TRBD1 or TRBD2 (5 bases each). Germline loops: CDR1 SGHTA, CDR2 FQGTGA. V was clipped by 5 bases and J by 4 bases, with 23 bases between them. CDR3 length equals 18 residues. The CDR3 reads CASSRLGSPGPSTGELFF. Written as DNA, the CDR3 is TGTGCCAGCAGCCGCTTGGGGTCCCCGGGACCGAGCACCGGGGAGCTGTTTTTT. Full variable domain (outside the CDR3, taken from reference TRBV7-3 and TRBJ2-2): GAGVSQTPSNKVTEKGKYVELRCDPISGHTALYWYRQSLGQGPEFLIYFQGTGAADDSGLPNDRFFAVRPEGSVSTLKIQRTERGDSAVYLCASSRLGSPGPSTGELFFGEGSRLTVL.

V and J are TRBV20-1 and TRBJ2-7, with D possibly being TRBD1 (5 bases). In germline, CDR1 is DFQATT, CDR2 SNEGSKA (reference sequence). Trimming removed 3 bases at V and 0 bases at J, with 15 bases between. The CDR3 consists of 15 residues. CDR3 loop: CSASGAVQGSYEQYF. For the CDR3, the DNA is TGCAGTGCTAGTGGGGCAGTCCAAGGCTCCTACGAGCAGTACTTC.

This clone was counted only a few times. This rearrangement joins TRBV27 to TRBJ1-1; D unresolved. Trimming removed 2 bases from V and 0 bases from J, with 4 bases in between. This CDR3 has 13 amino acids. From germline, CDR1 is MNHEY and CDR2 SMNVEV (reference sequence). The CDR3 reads CASSLKVNTEAFF. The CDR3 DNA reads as TGTGCCAGCAGTTTAAAGGTGAACACTGAAGCTTTCTTT.

The CDR3 protein is CASSLVGGSTGELFF. In nucleotides, the CDR3 is TGTGCCAGCAGCTTAGTGGGAGGCAGCACCGGGGAGCTGTTTTTT. The chain carries TRBV7-8 and TRBJ2-2; TRBD2 might be the D (6 bases). This CDR3 is 15 amino acids long. V lost 1 base and J 4 bases, leaving 10 bases between the germline ends. The germline gives CDR1 SGHVS, CDR2 FQNEAQ. The whole variable domain, filled in from reference TRBV7-8 and TRBJ2-2, reads GAGVSQSPRYKVAKRGQDVALRCDPISGHVSLFWYQQALGQGPEFLTYFQNEAQLDKSGLPSDRFFAERPEGSVSTLKIQRTQQEDSAVYLCASSLVGGSTGELFFGEGSRLTVL.

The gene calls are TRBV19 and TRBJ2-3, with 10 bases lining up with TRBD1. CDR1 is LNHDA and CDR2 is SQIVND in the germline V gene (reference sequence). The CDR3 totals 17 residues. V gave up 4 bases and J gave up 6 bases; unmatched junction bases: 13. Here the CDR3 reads CASSSPPGQGLTDTQYF. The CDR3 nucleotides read TGTGCCAGTAGTAGTCCTCCGGGACAGGGGTTGACGGATACGCAGTATTTT.

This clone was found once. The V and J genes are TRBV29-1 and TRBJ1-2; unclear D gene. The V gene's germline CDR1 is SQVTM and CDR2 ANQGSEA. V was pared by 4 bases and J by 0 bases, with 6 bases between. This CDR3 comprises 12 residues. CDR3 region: CSVATANYGYTF. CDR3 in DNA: TGCAGCGTTGCTACGGCTAACTATGGCTACACCTTC. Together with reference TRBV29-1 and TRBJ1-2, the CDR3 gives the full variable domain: SAVISQKPSRDICQRGTSLTIQCQVDSQVTMMFWYRQQPGQSLTLIATANQGSEATYESGFVIDKFPISRPNLTFSTLTVSNMSPEDSSIYLCSVATANYGYTFGSGTRLTVV.

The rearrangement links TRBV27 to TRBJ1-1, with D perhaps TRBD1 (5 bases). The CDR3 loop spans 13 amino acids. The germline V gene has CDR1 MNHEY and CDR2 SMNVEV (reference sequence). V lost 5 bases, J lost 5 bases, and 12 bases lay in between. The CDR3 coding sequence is TGTGCCAGCAGTCTAACAAGGGGAACTGAAGCTTTCTTT. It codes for CASSLTRGTEAFF.

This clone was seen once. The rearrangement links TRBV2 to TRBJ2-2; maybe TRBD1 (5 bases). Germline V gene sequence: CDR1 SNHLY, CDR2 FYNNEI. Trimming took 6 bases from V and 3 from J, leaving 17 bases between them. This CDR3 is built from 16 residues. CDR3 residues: CASRDDKGSYTGELFF. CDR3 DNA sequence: TGTGCCAGCAGGGACGACAAGGGGTCCTACACCGGGGAGCTGTTTTTT.

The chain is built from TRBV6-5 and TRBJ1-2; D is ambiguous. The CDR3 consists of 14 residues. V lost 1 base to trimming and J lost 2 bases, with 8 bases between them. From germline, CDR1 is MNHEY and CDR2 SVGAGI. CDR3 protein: CASSYLATNYGYTF. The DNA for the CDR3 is TGTGCCAGCAGTTACTTGGCCACCAACTATGGCTACACCTTC.

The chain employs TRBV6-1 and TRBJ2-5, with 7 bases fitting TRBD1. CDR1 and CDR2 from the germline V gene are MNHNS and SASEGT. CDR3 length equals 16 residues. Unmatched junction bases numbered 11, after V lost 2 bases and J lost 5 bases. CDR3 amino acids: CASSERGDSGYETQYF. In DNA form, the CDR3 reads TGTGCCAGCAGTGAAAGAGGGGACAGTGGATACGAGACCCAGTACTTC.

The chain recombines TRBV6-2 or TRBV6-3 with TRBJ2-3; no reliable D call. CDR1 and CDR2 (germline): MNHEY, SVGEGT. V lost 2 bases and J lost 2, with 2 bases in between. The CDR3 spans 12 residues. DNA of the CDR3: TGTGCCAGCAGTTACCTCACAGATACGCAGTATTTT. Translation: CASSYLTDTQYF.